This T cell receptor beta chain appears in the sequencing data of a study of identical twins. V dropped 0 bases and J dropped 0 bases, with 9 bases sitting between them. CDR3 length equals 14 residues. Germline values: CDR1 DFQATT, CDR2 SNEGSKA (reference sequence). A universal primer binding site was introduced by template switching. The final cDNA contained unique molecular identifiers. TCRdb independently ran MiXCR on the 5' RACE reads; one entry per CDR3 protein. The data show roughly 1,500,000 distinct CDR3 sequences, with roughly 35% seen just once and less than 0.35% held by the top ten. This clonotype was counted between two and nine times.

The sequenced sample consisted of cord blood. This receptor was identified in a newborn girl in good health. This chain joins TRBV20-1 and TRBJ2-7; perhaps TRBD1 as D (5 bases). CDR3 amino acids: CSARESGRSYEQYF. CDR3 DNA: TGCAGTGCTAGAGAATCAGGGCGCTCCTACGAGCAGTACTTC.